These T cell receptor beta chains were read from a single sample in a study of regulatory T cells in long-lasting Graves disease. TCRdb called the multiplex PCR reads again in MiXCR, with one record for every CDR3 protein. The sample contains around 460,000 distinct CDR3 sequences, 20% to 25% of which appear only once. Sequencing was performed on peripheral blood mononuclear cells (PBMCs), taken when the disease was refractory, from a patient treated with antithyroid drugs. All receptors come from a female donor with Graves disease. Each CDR3 is given with its conserved first and last residue. Fields, in order: CDR3 length, J gene, D gene, V gene, clone size, CDR3 DNA, CDR3 protein. A D gene is named only where the DNA matches it firmly. The size field is filled for only some rows; it gives once, few, many or a size class.

length: 14; J: TRBJ2-1; D: NA; V: TRBV2; size: NA; DNA: TGTGCCAGCAGTGTGGGCGGGGCCTTGGATGAGCAGTTCTTC; CDR3: CASSVGGALDEQFF
length: 13; J: TRBJ2-7; D: TRBD2; V: TRBV5-1; size: NA; DNA: TGCGCCAGCAGCCCGGGACTAGCGTTCGAGCAGTACTTC; CDR3: CASSPGLAFEQYF
length: 16; J: TRBJ1-5; D: TRBD1; V: TRBV19; size: NA; DNA: TGTGCCAGTAGTTCGGGACAGGGGCCACCCAATCAGCCCCAGCATTTT; CDR3: CASSSGQGPPNQPQHF
length: 15; J: TRBJ2-7; D: NA; V: TRBV5-1; size: NA; DNA: TGCGCCAGCAGCTTGCTTGCCAGGGGATTGGACGAGCAGTACTTC; CDR3: CASSLLARGLDEQYF
length: 15; J: TRBJ1-2; D: TRBD1; V: TRBV6-1; size: NA; DNA: TGTGCCAGCAACGGACAGGATGGCCCTAACTATGGCTACACCTTC; CDR3: CASNGQDGPNYGYTF
length: 13; J: TRBJ1-1; D: NA; V: TRBV30; size: few; DNA: TGTGCCTGGAGTGTACAGAGCGACACTGAAGCTTTCTTT; CDR3: CAWSVQSDTEAFF
length: 16; J: TRBJ1-1; D: NA; V: TRBV6-1; size: NA; DNA: TGTGCCAGCAGTCAGCAGCGGGGGAGTCCGACTGGTGAAGCTTTCTTT; CDR3: CASSQQRGSPTGEAFF
length: 11; J: TRBJ1-2; D: NA; V: TRBV11-2; size: many; DNA: TGTGCCAGCAGCACCCCGGGGGGCTACACCTTC; CDR3: CASSTPGGYTF
length: 14; J: TRBJ2-5; D: TRBD2; V: TRBV18; size: few; DNA: TGTGCCAGCTTACTCGGGACTAGCGGAGAGACCCAGTACTTC; CDR3: CASLLGTSGETQYF
length: 14; J: TRBJ2-3; D: NA; V: TRBV6-2/TRBV6-3; size: NA; DNA: TGTGCCAGCATGGGAACATCACCCCCAGATACGCAGTATTTT; CDR3: CASMGTSPPDTQYF
length: 14; J: TRBJ1-2; D: NA; V: TRBV20-1; size: few; DNA: TGCAGTGCTAGAGCAGGACAGACTAACTATGGCTACACCTTC; CDR3: CSARAGQTNYGYTF
length: 15; J: TRBJ1-2; D: NA; V: TRBV2; size: many; DNA: TGTGCCAGCACGTGGGATTCTTTCAGGAAGAACGGCTACACCTTC; CDR3: CASTWDSFRKNGYTF
length: 16; J: TRBJ2-7; D: TRBD1; V: TRBV20-1; size: NA; DNA: TGCAGTACTAGTACTGGAACAGGGGCGAGCTCCTACGAGCAGTACTTC; CDR3: CSTSTGTGASSYEQYF
length: 17; J: TRBJ1-5; D: TRBD1; V: TRBV24-1; size: many; DNA: TGTGCCACCAGTGATTTGGGGGACAGCAATAGCAATCAGCCCCAGCATTTT; CDR3: CATSDLGDSNSNQPQHF
length: 17; J: TRBJ2-7; D: TRBD2; V: TRBV11-2; size: many; DNA: TGTGCCAGCAGCTTACGTTCCGGGACTAGCGGCAACTACGAGCAGTACTTC; CDR3: CASSLRSGTSGNYEQYF
length: 13; J: TRBJ2-2; D: NA; V: TRBV19; size: NA; DNA: TGTGCCAGTAGTCCGACACCCACCGGGGAGCTGTTTTTT; CDR3: CASSPTPTGELFF
length: 14; J: TRBJ2-7; D: TRBD1; V: TRBV20-1; size: NA; DNA: TGCAGCACGAACCTGGGACAGAGCTCCTACGAGCAGTACTTC; CDR3: CSTNLGQSSYEQYF
length: 13; J: TRBJ1-1; D: NA; V: TRBV27; size: many; DNA: TGTGCCAGCCTGGGACGTGGAAACACTGAAGCTTTCTTT; CDR3: CASLGRGNTEAFF
length: 15; J: TRBJ1-3; D: NA; V: TRBV5-6; size: NA; DNA: TGTGCCAGCAGGTTTTCGGGGGCTCCCGGAAACACCATATATTTT; CDR3: CASRFSGAPGNTIYF
length: 16; J: TRBJ1-5; D: NA; V: TRBV28; size: many; DNA: TGTGCCAGCTCTATCCGGGGCCTCAATAGCAATCAGCCCCAGCATTTT; CDR3: CASSIRGLNSNQPQHF
length: 14; J: TRBJ1-2; D: NA; V: TRBV6-6; size: few; DNA: TGTGCCAGCAGTTACTCGACAGAATACTATGGCTACACCTTC; CDR3: CASSYSTEYYGYTF
length: 13; J: TRBJ2-7; D: NA; V: TRBV7-3; size: NA; DNA: TGTGCCAGCAGCCCCGTGGGGTCTCGGGAGCAGTACTTC; CDR3: CASSPVGSREQYF
length: 14; J: TRBJ1-5; D: TRBD1; V: TRBV9; size: many; DNA: TGTGCCAGCAGCAGGGGACAGGGGACTCAGCCCCAGCATTTT; CDR3: CASSRGQGTQPQHF
length: 16; J: TRBJ1-5; D: NA; V: TRBV6-5; size: many; DNA: TGTGCCAGCAGTTACGTGGTCTGGGATAGCAATCAGCCCCAGCATTTT; CDR3: CASSYVVWDSNQPQHF
length: 12; J: TRBJ1-6; D: NA; V: TRBV28; size: many; DNA: TGTGCCAGCAGTTCCGAGTTTCCGACCCTCCACTTT; CDR3: CASSSEFPTLHF
length: 15; J: TRBJ1-6; D: TRBD1; V: TRBV20-1; size: NA; DNA: TGCAGTGCTCCTTTTGGGGACAGGGGATTTTCACCCCTCCACTTT; CDR3: CSAPFGDRGFSPLHF
length: 15; J: TRBJ1-6; D: TRBD1; V: TRBV2; size: many; DNA: TGTGCCAGCAGTGGAGCGACAGGGGGCCAGTCACCCCTCCACTTT; CDR3: CASSGATGGQSPLHF
length: 13; J: TRBJ2-7; D: NA; V: TRBV20-1; size: few; DNA: TGCAGTGCTAGAAACAGAGAGGACTACGAGCAGTACTTC; CDR3: CSARNREDYEQYF
length: 14; J: TRBJ2-7; D: NA; V: TRBV4-1; size: NA; DNA: TGCGCCAGCAGTCGTCAACTCGGCACCTACGAGCAGTACTTC; CDR3: CASSRQLGTYEQYF
length: 14; J: TRBJ1-5; D: NA; V: TRBV5-1; size: few; DNA: TGCGCCAGCAGCACGGACTCTAGCAATCAGCCCCAGCATTTT; CDR3: CASSTDSSNQPQHF
length: 15; J: TRBJ1-5; D: NA; V: TRBV6-1; size: NA; DNA: TGTGCCAGCAGCCCCAGCCCAGGGTGGCGACAGCCCCAGCATTTT; CDR3: CASSPSPGWRQPQHF
length: 20; J: TRBJ1-5; D: NA; V: TRBV7-8; size: once; DNA: TGTGCCAGCAGCTTAGTGCGGTTCCAGGGGCGCCGGGAAGGCAATCAGCCCCAGCATTTT; CDR3: CASSLVRFQGRREGNQPQHF
length: 16; J: TRBJ2-6; D: NA; V: TRBV6-1; size: NA; DNA: TGTGCCAGCAGTCCCATTGGACAGTCTGGGGCCAACGTCCTGACTTTC; CDR3: CASSPIGQSGANVLTF
length: 13; J: TRBJ2-1; D: NA; V: TRBV5-1; size: once; DNA: TGCGCCAGCAGCTTGGGGGAGAGTAATGAGCAGTTCTTC; CDR3: CASSLGESNEQFF
length: 13; J: TRBJ1-6; D: TRBD1; V: TRBV20-1; size: few; DNA: TGCAGTGCTAAGGACAGGGGGGATTCACCCCTCCACTTT; CDR3: CSAKDRGDSPLHF
length: 13; J: TRBJ1-2; D: NA; V: TRBV9; size: few; DNA: TGTGCCAGCAGGAACAGGGAAAACTATGGCTACACCTTC; CDR3: CASRNRENYGYTF
length: 13; J: TRBJ2-5; D: NA; V: TRBV6-1; size: many; DNA: TGTGCCAGCCCTTGCATTAATCGGGAAACCCAGTACTTC; CDR3: CASPCINRETQYF
length: 17; J: TRBJ1-3; D: NA; V: TRBV7-2; size: NA; DNA: TGTGCCAGCAGCTCCGGGCCTCCAGCCGCCACTGGAAACACCATATATTTT; CDR3: CASSSGPPAATGNTIYF
length: 14; J: TRBJ2-3; D: TRBD2; V: TRBV29-1; size: NA; DNA: TGCAGCGTTGCGACTAGCGGGAGGGTAGATACGCAGTATTTT; CDR3: CSVATSGRVDTQYF
length: 14; J: TRBJ1-1; D: TRBD1; V: TRBV10-3; size: many; DNA: TGTGCCATCAGTGAGTCCAGGGACAGGGTGAATGCTTTCTTT; CDR3: CAISESRDRVNAFF
length: 13; J: TRBJ2-5; D: NA; V: TRBV11-1; size: many; DNA: TGTGCCAGCAGCTTTCAACTACAGGAGGCCCAGTACTTC; CDR3: CASSFQLQEAQYF
length: 12; J: TRBJ2-7; D: NA; V: TRBV9; size: few; DNA: TGTGCCAGCAGCGTGCCAACCTACGAGCAGTACTTC; CDR3: CASSVPTYEQYF
length: 14; J: TRBJ1-5; D: NA; V: TRBV5-6; size: many; DNA: TGTGCCAGCAGCGCTAGGGACGACAATCAGCCCCAGCATTTT; CDR3: CASSARDDNQPQHF
length: 12; J: TRBJ2-5; D: TRBD1; V: TRBV30; size: many; DNA: TGTGCCTGGGCGACAGGGAGAGAGACCCAGTACTTC; CDR3: CAWATGRETQYF
length: 11; J: TRBJ2-7; D: NA; V: TRBV29-1; size: few; DNA: TGCAGCGCCAAGGACATTTACGAGCAGTACTTC; CDR3: CSAKDIYEQYF
length: 16; J: TRBJ1-1; D: NA; V: TRBV11-2; size: NA; DNA: TGTGCCAGCAGCTTAGGATCTGTGATAGCGGGCACTGAAGCTTTCTTT; CDR3: CASSLGSVIAGTEAFF
length: 15; J: TRBJ1-2; D: NA; V: TRBV27; size: many; DNA: TGTGCCAGCAGTTTATCCTTGCTGGGGAAATATGGCTACACCTTC; CDR3: CASSLSLLGKYGYTF
length: 14; J: TRBJ1-1; D: TRBD1; V: TRBV18; size: few; DNA: TGTGCCAGCCAGGGACAGGGGCAGAACACTGAAGCTTTCTTT; CDR3: CASQGQGQNTEAFF
length: 12; J: TRBJ2-7; D: NA; V: TRBV27; size: many; DNA: TGTGCCAGCGTTTCCTTCTCCTACGAGCAGTACTTC; CDR3: CASVSFSYEQYF
length: 14; J: TRBJ1-6; D: NA; V: TRBV20-1; size: NA; DNA: TGCAGTGCTCAACGAACAGGCTATAATTCACCCCTCCACTTT; CDR3: CSAQRTGYNSPLHF
length: 12; J: TRBJ1-2; D: TRBD1; V: TRBV18; size: NA; DNA: TGTGCCAGCAGCCCCGAGGGGGCTGGCTACACCTTC; CDR3: CASSPEGAGYTF
length: 11; J: TRBJ1-2; D: NA; V: TRBV2; size: many; DNA: TGTGCCAGCCGACGCGAGGGAAGCTACACCTTC; CDR3: CASRREGSYTF
length: 11; J: TRBJ1-1; D: NA; V: TRBV3-2; size: few; DNA: TGTGCCAGCAGCCAAAGGGGACAGGCTTTCTTT; CDR3: CASSQRGQAFF
length: 12; J: TRBJ1-1; D: NA; V: TRBV7-9; size: few; DNA: TGTGCCAGCAGCTTAGGGAGGCCTGAAGCTTTCTTT; CDR3: CASSLGRPEAFF
length: 13; J: TRBJ2-3; D: NA; V: TRBV24-1; size: NA; DNA: TGTGCCACCAGTCTCCTGGCACGAGATACGCAGTATTTT; CDR3: CATSLLARDTQYF
length: 14; J: TRBJ1-3; D: NA; V: TRBV7-2; size: NA; DNA: TGTGCCAGCAGCTCGACAGTTTCTGGAAACACCATATATTTT; CDR3: CASSSTVSGNTIYF
length: 15; J: TRBJ2-7; D: NA; V: TRBV5-6; size: NA; DNA: TGTGCCAGCAGCTCCCGGACCTCGTCATCCTACGAGCAGTACTTC; CDR3: CASSSRTSSSYEQYF
length: 15; J: TRBJ1-2; D: NA; V: TRBV3-1; size: few; DNA: TGTGCCAGCAGCCTACAGTTCGGGGGTAGTTATGGCTACACCTTC; CDR3: CASSLQFGGSYGYTF
length: 14; J: TRBJ1-1; D: NA; V: TRBV28; size: many; DNA: TGTGCCACCGTGCCCCTAGGGGTTTCCACTGAAGCTTTCTTT; CDR3: CATVPLGVSTEAFF